This T cell receptor beta chain was sequenced in a study of CD8 T cells in Susac syndrome. It was with random hexamers that roughly 0.5 to 1 ug RNA was reverse transcribed. An immunoSEQ multiplex PCR amplified TCR beta CDR3 over 54 Vbeta and 13 Jbeta. One entry per CDR3 protein, called by TCRdb with MiXCR from the immunoSEQ multiplex PCR reads. The data hold 200,000 to 250,000 distinct CDR3 sequences, with approximately 95% observed a single time. TCR beta sequencing was performed on blood CD8+ and CD4+ T cells. In the multiple sclerosis control group, patients were treatment-naive and had stable or active relapsing-remitting disease. The V gene's germline CDR1 is GTSNPN and CDR2 SVGIG (reference sequence). The CDR3 has 13 amino acids. Trimming left V 3 bases short and J 4 bases short, with 12 bases between.

The chain recombines TRBV30 with TRBJ1-1, with D maybe TRBD1 (5 bases). This TCR was recovered from a human donor with multiple sclerosis. Source material: CD4+ T cells from PBMCs. This CDR3 is CAWRGTRGTEAFF. The CDR3 region has the DNA TGTGCCTGGAGAGGGACGCGGGGCACTGAAGCTTTCTTT.